This T cell receptor beta chain was captured in a study of T cells of healthy individuals. TCRdb independently ran MiXCR on the 5' RACE reads; one entry per CDR3 protein. This table holds around 63,000 distinct CDR3 sequences, roughly 15% found once. This clonotype occurred a few times. Germline V gives CDR1 MDHEN, CDR2 SYDVKM. J lost 3 bases, V lost 7 bases, and 5 bases had no gene match. The CDR3 spans 14 residues. This chain links TRBV28 with TRBJ1-1; 10 nucleotides line up with TRBD1. This sequence originates from a human donor in good health. The CDR3 region has the DNA TGTGCCAGCATTGGACAGGGGGGGTACACTGAAGCTTTCTTT. It is translated as CASIGQGGYTEAFF.